This TCR beta chain was captured in a study of blood T cell repertoires in COVID-19. Per the original data handling: Quantification of nucleated cells was approximated via reference gene primer amplification. Produced via immunoSEQ multiplex PCR; TCRdb's table is partial and in-frame only. The V and J calls and the clone size are those of that table, but D and trimming were determined from the DNA. The sample lists roughly 260,000 clones, 80% to 90% occurring once. Enrollees, about 18 to 100 years old, lived in some 24 US areas. The study recruited exposed participants who had met a COVID-19 case within 2 weeks before entry. This clone has only one observation. This receptor was taken from a woman aged 40 to 50 who had been exposed to COVID-19. Sequencing input: PBMCs or T cells enriched from blood (not recorded which).

The CDR3 bases are TGTGCCAGCAGCTTATATGTAGGGCAGGGAAACACTGAAGCTTTCTTT. It is translated as CASSLYVGQGNTEAFF. The chain links TRBV7-2 to TRBJ1-1; perhaps TRBD1 as D (5 bases). V was cut by 2 bases and J by 2 bases, with 15 bases left in between. This CDR3 comprises 16 residues. The germline CDR1 and CDR2 sequences are SGHTA and FQGNSA.